This T cell receptor beta chain was observed in a study of human T cells and chemical hapten exposure. The time point: patch test 1, 2 weeks after DPC sensitization. Treatment of the sample: therapeutic diphenylcyclopropenone sensitization with weekly scalp DPC. The CDR3 is 16 amino acids. Germline CDR1 reads MNHEY; CDR2 reads SVGEGT. Trimming took 0 bases from V and 4 from J; bases not matched to a gene: 6. MiXCR, run by TCRdb on the RACE reads, gives a single entry per CDR3 protein. The repertoire holds 75,000 to 100,000 distinct CDR3 sequences, with 9.5% to 15% as singletons. The chain has TRBV6-2 or TRBV6-3 and TRBJ2-3, with 8 nucleotides matching TRBD2. This TCR was sampled from a woman aged 35 to 49 with alopecia areata. Some clones in this sample may be carry-over from other donors' samples. The sample consisted of whole blood, taken in connection with sensitization to the hapten diphenylcyclopropenone (DPC). The CDR3 DNA reads as TGTGCCAGCAGTTACTCCGGGACTAGTTATTCAGATACGCAGTATTTT. This encodes CASSYSGTSYSDTQYF.